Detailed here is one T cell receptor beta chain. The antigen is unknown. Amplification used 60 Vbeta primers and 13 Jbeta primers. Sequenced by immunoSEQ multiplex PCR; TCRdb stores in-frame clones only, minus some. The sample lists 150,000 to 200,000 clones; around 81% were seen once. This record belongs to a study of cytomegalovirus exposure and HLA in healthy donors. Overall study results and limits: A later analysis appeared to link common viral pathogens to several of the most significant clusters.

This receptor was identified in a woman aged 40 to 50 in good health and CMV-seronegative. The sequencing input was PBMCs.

CDR3 residues: CASSLSSGSETQYF. CDR3 nucleotide sequence: TGTGCCAGCAGCTTGTCTAGCGGGAGTGAGACCCAGTACTTC. V is TRBV5-4 and J is TRBJ2-5, with TRBD2 matching over 10 bases. The CDR3 has 14 amino acids. Germline values: CDR1 SGHNT, CDR2 YYREEE (reference sequence). The ends lost 1 base at V and 5 bases at J; junction bases unmatched: 2.